The rows below give T cell receptor beta chains drawn from one sample of a study of blood T cell repertoires in COVID-19. The repertoire was sequenced with immunoSEQ multiplex PCR; TCRdb's copy has only in-frame clones and lacks some. The sample lists about 140,000 clones; over 75% were seen once. Sequencing was carried out using peripheral blood. All receptors derive from a man between 60 and 75 years old with active or convalescent COVID-19. CDR3s include the opening cysteine and the closing phenylalanine or tryptophan. D genes are given only for firm matches. Not every row has a clone size; where given, it reads once, few, many or a size class.

size,V,D,J,DNA,CDR3
NA,TRBV21-1,NA,TRBJ2-4,TGTGCCAGCAGCAAAGGTGCGCAGGCCTATCTCTTAGCCAAAAACATTCAGTACTTC,CASSKGAQAYLLAKNIQYF
NA,TRBV6-5,TRBD1,TRBJ1-1,TGTGCCAGCAGACTTACACAGGGGGCGGCTTTCTTT,CASRLTQGAAFF
NA,TRBV18,TRBD1,TRBJ2-3,TGTGCCAGCTCACTTACCGGGACAGGGGGCGTCGCAGATACGCAGTATTTT,CASSLTGTGGVADTQYF
NA,TRBV5-6,NA,TRBJ1-2,TGTGCCAGCAGCTTGCAGGGGGGCTACACCTTC,CASSLQGGYTF
NA,TRBV28,NA,TRBJ1-1,TGTGCCAGCAGACCAAGGACAGTCCGGGCTGAAGCTTTCTTT,CASRPRTVRAEAFF
once,TRBV6-5,NA,TRBJ2-7,TGTGCCAGCACCCTGAAGGGGGACGAGCAGTACTTC,CASTLKGDEQYF
once,TRBV11-2,TRBD2,TRBJ2-5,TGTGCCAGCAGCTTAGGTAGCGGGATGGGTTCTGAGGCCCAGTACTTC,CASSLGSGMGSEAQYF
NA,TRBV11-2,TRBD1,TRBJ1-1,TGTGCCAGCAGCTTTAGGACAGGGGGCACTGAAGCTTTCTTT,CASSFRTGGTEAFF
once,TRBV21-1,NA,TRBJ2-4,TGTGCCAGCAGCAAAGGTCTTGGACAGGGGAAAAACATTCAGTACTTC,CASSKGLGQGKNIQYF
NA,TRBV15,NA,TRBJ2-6,TGTGCCACCAGCAGAGAAGGACTCTCTGGGGCCAACGTCCTGACTTTC,CATSREGLSGANVLTF
NA,TRBV28,TRBD1,TRBJ2-2,TGTGCCAGCAGTTCCCGGGGACAGGGTGGTCCCGGGGAGCTGTTTTTT,CASSSRGQGGPGELFF
few,TRBV4-3,TRBD2,TRBJ2-2,TGCGCCAGCAGCTCCTCCCTTGCGACTAGCGGTTTTCGCGGGGAGCTGTTTTTT,CASSSSLATSGFRGELFF
NA,TRBV6-5,NA,TRBJ1-4,TGTGCCAGCAGTCCTACACAGGGTAGGAATGAAAAACTGTTTTTT,CASSPTQGRNEKLFF
NA,TRBV28,NA,TRBJ2-1,TGTGCCAGCAGTGGTCTAGGAGAGTTCTTC,CASSGLGEFF
NA,TRBV27,TRBD1,TRBJ2-7,TGTGCCAGCTGGACAGGGAGCTCAAGATCCAAGCAGTACTTC,CASWTGSSRSKQYF
NA,TRBV5-1,TRBD2,TRBJ2-2,TGCGCCAGCCGGGGGACTAGCGGCACCGGGGAGCTGTTTTTT,CASRGTSGTGELFF
NA,TRBV15,TRBD2,TRBJ2-1,TGTGCCACCAGCAGAGGCGCCGGGACTAGCGGCCGCTCCTACAATGAGCAGTTCTTC,CATSRGAGTSGRSYNEQFF
NA,TRBV5-1,TRBD2,TRBJ2-1,TGCGCCAGCAGGGGACTAGCGGAGCGGGGGGAGCAGTTCTTC,CASRGLAERGEQFF
NA,TRBV19,NA,TRBJ1-5,TGTGCCAGTAAAGGGGACACTACGCTCAGCAATCAGCCCCAGCATTTT,CASKGDTTLSNQPQHF
few,TRBV28,NA,TRBJ2-1,TGTGCCAGCGAAGGGAGTACGTACAATGAGCAGTTCTTC,CASEGSTYNEQFF
NA,TRBV7-3,TRBD1,TRBJ2-7,TGTGCCAGCAGCCTTGGACAGGCCAACGAGCAGTACTTC,CASSLGQANEQYF
NA,TRBV11-2,NA,TRBJ2-1,TGTGCCAGCAGCTTAGGCCTTACGGGGAATGAGCAGTTCTTC,CASSLGLTGNEQFF
NA,TRBV19,TRBD1,TRBJ1-2,TGTGCCAGTAGTATAGGTCGGCGGGGCAGGGGGCTTCGCGGCTACACCTTC,CASSIGRRGRGLRGYTF
NA,TRBV18,NA,TRBJ2-7,TGTGCCAGCTCACCGGTCAGGGGCTCCTACGAGCAGTACTTC,CASSPVRGSYEQYF
NA,TRBV6-5,NA,TRBJ1-1,TGTGCCAGCAGTTACTCCAGGGGCCCCACTGAAGCTTTCTTT,CASSYSRGPTEAFF
NA,TRBV7-3,NA,TRBJ2-1,TGTGCCAGCAGCCCTGCCTCATACAGCAATGAGCAGTTCTTC,CASSPASYSNEQFF
NA,TRBV5-8,TRBD1,TRBJ2-5,TGTGCCAGCAGCTCTCGAGGGACAGGCTATAGCACCCAGTACTTC,CASSSRGTGYSTQYF
once,TRBV28,TRBD1,TRBJ2-2,TGTGCCAGCATCACAGGACAGGGGGCGGGCGGGGAGCTGTTTTTT,CASITGQGAGGELFF
few,TRBV7-2,TRBD1,TRBJ1-5,TGTGCCAGCAGCTTAGGACAGGGGGGGATGAGCAATCAGCCCCAGCATTTT,CASSLGQGGMSNQPQHF
NA,TRBV28,NA,TRBJ1-2,TGTGCCAGCAGAAAAGACACCCAGCCCCGCTACACCTTC,CASRKDTQPRYTF
NA,TRBV3-1/TRBV3-2,NA,TRBJ1-1,TGTGCCAGCAGCCAAGATGGAGGGATCAGTGAAGCTTTCTTT,CASSQDGGISEAFF
NA,TRBV29-1,NA,TRBJ1-5,TGCAGCGTTGAAGGCGGGCCGGAAGATCAGCCCCAGCATTTT,CSVEGGPEDQPQHF
NA,TRBV5-1,TRBD1,TRBJ1-1,TGCGCCAGCAGCCTGGACAGGAAATACGGAGCTTTCTTT,CASSLDRKYGAFF
NA,TRBV24-1,TRBD1,TRBJ1-1,TGTGCCACCAGTGAGACAGGGGTGAACACTGAAGCTTTCTTT,CATSETGVNTEAFF
NA,TRBV19,TRBD1,TRBJ2-1,TGTGCCAGTAGTATAGGCCCAGGGGGCGCCTCGGATGAGCAGTTCTTC,CASSIGPGGASDEQFF
NA,TRBV28,NA,TRBJ1-4,TGTGCCAGCAACCCAGGGCGGGGGGAAAAACTGTTTTTT,CASNPGRGEKLFF
NA,TRBV18,NA,TRBJ1-1,TGTGCCAGCTCACCATTCTGGGGGGATGGTAGCACTGAAGCTTTCTTT,CASSPFWGDGSTEAFF
NA,TRBV3-1/TRBV3-2,TRBD2,TRBJ2-1,TGTGCCAGCAGCCAACCTAGCGGGATCGGTAGGAGAAATGAGCAGTTCTTC,CASSQPSGIGRRNEQFF
NA,TRBV7-2,NA,TRBJ2-7,TGTGCCAGCAGCTTAGAGCACACTATATCCTACGAGCAGTACTTC,CASSLEHTISYEQYF
NA,TRBV4-3,NA,TRBJ1-2,TGCGCCAGCAGCCAAGAACCAGGGGTTAACTATGGCTACACCTTC,CASSQEPGVNYGYTF
NA,TRBV19,TRBD2,TRBJ2-1,TGTGCCAGTAGTATATCACTAGCGGGACTATACAATGAGCAGTTCTTC,CASSISLAGLYNEQFF
NA,TRBV6-5,TRBD1,TRBJ2-7,TGTGCCAGCACGATACAGGGGGCTGTCTTAAGTCAGCAGTACTTC,CASTIQGAVLSQQYF
NA,TRBV18,NA,TRBJ2-1,TGTGCCAGCTCAGGACAGAGGGACAATGAGCAGTTCTTC,CASSGQRDNEQFF
NA,TRBV15,TRBD2,TRBJ2-1,TGTGCCACCAGTACCGGGACTAGCGTCAACAATGAGCAGTTCTTC,CATSTGTSVNNEQFF
NA,TRBV7-9,TRBD1,TRBJ1-6,TGTGCCAGCAGCTTAGACCAGGGGGCGAATTCACCCCTCCACTTT,CASSLDQGANSPLHF
NA,TRBV6-5,NA,TRBJ2-5,TGTGCCAGCAGGGCCAGGGAGGGGGGAGAGACCCAGTACTTC,CASRAREGGETQYF
NA,TRBV7-9,TRBD1,TRBJ1-1,TGTGCCAGCAGCCAGGGGGAGACTGAAGCTTTCTTT,CASSQGETEAFF
NA,TRBV28,NA,TRBJ2-7,TGTGCCAGCAGTTTAGAGGGGGCGGGAAGGTCCTACGAGCAGTACTTC,CASSLEGAGRSYEQYF
few,TRBV6-1,NA,TRBJ2-7,TGTGCCAGCAGTGAACGGGTTCCCCGGACCTACGAGCAGTACTTC,CASSERVPRTYEQYF
NA,TRBV24-1,NA,TRBJ2-3,TGTGCCACCAGTTTAGCAGGGCCCATCGATACGCAGTATTTT,CATSLAGPIDTQYF
NA,TRBV28,TRBD1,TRBJ2-7,TGTGCCAGCAGAGTAGCAGGGGGCGAGCAGTACTTC,CASRVAGGEQYF
NA,TRBV6-2/TRBV6-3,NA,TRBJ1-5,TGTGCCAGCAGTTACCAGGCCAGGGGTGGAAATCAGCCCCAGCATTTT,CASSYQARGGNQPQHF
NA,TRBV28,TRBD2,TRBJ2-7,TGTGCCAGCACCCCGGGGGGGGGCCCCTACGAGCAGTACTTC,CASTPGGGPYEQYF
NA,TRBV28,NA,TRBJ1-5,TGTGCCAGCAGTTTAAGACTGTCCCAGCATTTT,CASSLRLSQHF
NA,TRBV9,TRBD1,TRBJ1-1,TGTGCCAGCAGCAGGGGGCCCATGAACACTGAAGCTTTCTTT,CASSRGPMNTEAFF
NA,TRBV12-3/TRBV12-4,TRBD1,TRBJ1-2,TGTGCCAGCAGCCGTAGGACAGGGGTTGGCTACACCTTC,CASSRRTGVGYTF
NA,TRBV6-6,TRBD2,TRBJ2-5,TGTGCCAGCAGTTACACTAGCGGGGGAAAGACCCAGTACTTC,CASSYTSGGKTQYF
NA,TRBV5-4,TRBD2,TRBJ2-1,TGTGCCAGCAGCGGCGGGACTAGCGGGTTTTCCTACAATGAGCAGTTCTTC,CASSGGTSGFSYNEQFF
NA,TRBV20-1,TRBD2,TRBJ2-1,TGCAGTGCTAGTGGCGGACTAGCGGGAGGCCCATCCTACAATGAGCAGTTCTTC,CSASGGLAGGPSYNEQFF
few,TRBV28,NA,TRBJ2-1,TGTGCCAGCAGCCCCGTTGAGCGGAGAAACAATGAGCAGTTCTTC,CASSPVERRNNEQFF